Listed here are 26 T cell receptor beta chains from one sample, sequenced in a study of blood T cell repertoires in COVID-19. Assay: immunoSEQ multiplex PCR; the TCRdb copy retains only in-frame clones and omits some. The sample carries tens of thousands of clones, 75% to 95% recorded once. The sample taken for sequencing was peripheral blood. The source of these receptors is a man between 65 and 79 years old with active COVID-19.

The chain carries TRBV5-1 and TRBJ1-2; D remains unclear. The CDR3 runs 13 residues. V was pared by 0 bases and J by 8 bases, with 11 bases between. Germline assignment: CDR1 SGHRS and CDR2 YFSETQ. The CDR3 DNA reads TGCGCCAGCAGCTTGGACTTACCGTCGGGCTACACCTTC. It codes for CASSLDLPSGYTF.

The rearrangement joins TRBV6-2 or TRBV6-3 to TRBJ1-6; D is ambiguous. The germline V and J ends were trimmed by 2 bases and 4 bases, with 12 bases remaining between them. This CDR3 is built from 16 residues. Germline V gene sequence: CDR1 MNHEY, CDR2 SVGEGT. DNA of the CDR3: TGTGCCAGCAGTTACCCCATGGGCGGGTATAATTCACCCCTCCACTTT. Translation: CASSYPMGGYNSPLHF.

The chain employs TRBV7-9 and TRBJ1-2; 7 bases fit TRBD1. The trim removed 4 bases at V and 9 bases at J, leaving 11 bases unmatched. CDR1 and CDR2 from the germline V gene are SEHNR and FQNEAQ (reference sequence). The CDR3 is 14 residues long. The CDR3 loop is CASSSTGDLYSYTF. As DNA, the CDR3 is TGTGCCAGCAGCTCCACAGGGGACCTTTATAGCTACACCTTC.

This clone has just one count. The genes are TRBV2 and TRBJ2-1, with D possibly being TRBD1 (5 bases). Germline values: CDR1 SNHLY, CDR2 FYNNEI. V was cut by 4 bases and J by 3 bases, with 7 bases left in between. The CDR3 has 13 amino acids. The CDR3 reads CASSVGLYNEQFF. DNA of the CDR3: TGTGCCAGCAGTGTGGGGCTCTACAATGAGCAGTTCTTC. Combining the CDR3 with reference TRBV2 and TRBJ2-1 gives the whole variable domain EPEVTQTPSHQVTQMGQEVILRCVPISNHLYFYWYRQILGQKVEFLVSFYNNEISEKSEIFDDQFSVERPDGSNFTLKIRSTKLEDSAMYFCASSVGLYNEQFFGPGTRLTVL.

This chain links TRBV30 with TRBJ1-2, with 8 bases identical to TRBD1. Germline values: CDR1 GTSNPN, CDR2 SVGIG (reference sequence). This CDR3 is built from 13 residues. J lost 7 bases, V lost 2 bases, and 6 bases had no gene match. The CDR3 region is CAWSYQGASGYTF. For the CDR3, the DNA is TGTGCCTGGAGTTACCAGGGGGCGAGTGGCTACACCTTC.

The chain links TRBV5-5 to TRBJ2-5, with 9 bases aligning to TRBD1. From germline, CDR1 is SGHKS and CDR2 YYEKEE (reference sequence). CDR3 length: 13 amino acids. V gave up 2 bases and J gave up 14 bases; unmatched junction bases: 10. CDR3 region: CASSLGTRDRDYF. The CDR3 nucleotides are TGTGCCAGCAGCTTAGGTACCCGGGACAGGGACTACTTC.

The V and J genes are TRBV28 and TRBJ2-7, with 11 nucleotides matching TRBD2. Germline-derived CDR1 and CDR2 are MDHEN and SYDVKM. The ends lost 5 bases at V and 0 bases at J; junction bases unmatched: 3. The CDR3 contains 15 residues. CDR3 loop: CASSTSGGYSYEQYF. CDR3 coding DNA: TGTGCCAGCAGTACTAGCGGGGGTTACTCCTACGAGCAGTACTTC.

Of note for this clone: Sequence at one end of the junction differs from germline and may be a read error. The V gene is TRBV7-7, the J gene TRBJ2-7; maybe TRBD1 (5 bases). CDR3 size: 13 residues. Germline CDR1 SSHAT, CDR2 FNYEAQ (reference sequence). The CDR3, as DNA: TGTGCTAGCAGCTTAGACAGAACCTACGAGCAGTACTTC. Translation: CASSLDRTYEQYF.

The V and J genes are TRBV6-2 or TRBV6-3 and TRBJ2-1; 9 positions match TRBD2. This CDR3 comprises 15 residues. The germline CDR1 and CDR2 sequences are MNHEY and SVGEGT. Trimming cost V 1 base and J 2 bases; bases outside gene matches: 0. The DNA of the CDR3 is TGTGCCAGCAGTTACTTAGCGGGAGCCTACAATGAGCAGTTCTTC. Amino acid sequence: CASSYLAGAYNEQFF.

The chain couples TRBV14 to TRBJ2-7; D remains unclear. Per germline, CDR1 SGHDN and CDR2 FVKESK. This CDR3 is built from 13 residues. V lost 4 bases to trimming and J lost 6 bases, with 13 bases between them. This CDR3 is CASSLFQVSEQYF. The CDR3 DNA reads as TGTGCCAGCAGCCTGTTTCAGGTATCCGAGCAGTACTTC.

The genes are TRBV18 and TRBJ2-5, with 7 bases fitting TRBD1. CDR1 and CDR2 (germline): KGHSH, LQKENI. Trimming took 6 bases from V and 2 from J; bases not matched to a gene: 6. The CDR3 contains 14 residues. The CDR3 nucleotides read TGTGCCAGCTCCCGCAACAGGGGACAAGAGACCCAGTACTTC. Its translation: CASSRNRGQETQYF.

This chain uses TRBV5-6 with TRBJ2-7; D may be TRBD2 (5 bases). This CDR3 has 16 amino acids. Germline lookup yields CDR1 SGHDT and CDR2 YYEEEE. V lost 4 bases to trimming and J lost 3 bases, with 20 bases between them. CDR3 sequence (DNA): TGTGCCAGCAGCAGTTTTCGAGGGATTGAGGGCTACGAGCAGTACTTC. This codes for CASSSFRGIEGYEQYF.

This chain uses TRBV6-6 with TRBJ1-5; 7 nucleotides match TRBD1. The CDR3 runs 15 residues. With V trimmed by 6 bases and J by 4 bases, 9 bases remained unmatched. The germline V gene encodes CDR1 MNHNY and CDR2 SVGAGI (reference sequence). This CDR3 is CASRPNDRANQPQHF. The CDR3 region has the DNA TGTGCCAGCAGACCTAACGACAGGGCGAATCAGCCCCAGCATTTT.

The V call is TRBV7-9, the J call TRBJ2-2; no clear D. The CDR3 is 14 amino acids. Trimming stripped 3 bases from V and 0 bases from J, with 5 bases between. The germline CDR1 and CDR2 sequences are SEHNR and FQNEAQ (reference sequence). The CDR3 DNA reads TGTGCCAGCAGCTTCGACTCGAACACCGGGGAGCTGTTTTTT. Amino acid sequence: CASSFDSNTGELFF. Full variable domain (missing parts from reference TRBV7-9 and TRBJ2-2): DTGVSQNPRHKITKRGQNVTFRCDPISEHNRLYWYRQTLGQGPEFLTYFQNEAQLEKSRLLSDRFSAERPKGSFSTLEIQRTEQGDSAMYLCASSFDSNTGELFFGEGSRLTVL.

This sequence joins TRBV9 and TRBJ2-5; possibly TRBD1 for D (6 bases). Trimming shortened V by 4 bases and J by 1 base, and 14 bases separated the two germline ends. The CDR3 has 15 amino acids. Per germline, CDR1 SGDLS and CDR2 YYNGEE. The CDR3 reads CASSPGGTIQETQYF. The CDR3 coding sequence is TGTGCCAGCAGCCCAGGTGGGACAATCCAAGAGACCCAGTACTTC.

This clone was seen a few times. The chain uses TRBV2 and TRBJ1-4; TRBD1 is a possible D gene (6 bases). Trimming removed 3 bases from V and 8 bases from J, with 13 bases in between. Germline CDR1 reads SNHLY; CDR2 reads FYNNEI. The length of the CDR3 is 14 residues. The CDR3 DNA is TGTGCCAGCAGTGACCGGGGGGCGCGAGAAAAACTGTTTTTT. This gives the protein CASSDRGAREKLFF.

The chain carries TRBV19 and TRBJ2-2, with D possibly TRBD1 on 5 matching bases. With 3 bases removed from V and 0 bases from J, the gap between germline ends came to 11 bases. This CDR3 has 16 residues. Germline V gives CDR1 LNHDA, CDR2 SQIVND (reference sequence). In DNA, the CDR3 is TGTGCCAGTAGTATTGGACATTCCGCGAACACCGGGGAGCTGTTTTTT. The encoded protein is CASSIGHSANTGELFF.

The rearrangement links TRBV2 to TRBJ2-7, with D tentatively TRBD2 (5 bases). Germline lookup yields CDR1 SNHLY and CDR2 FYNNEI. The length of the CDR3 is 13 residues. V was clipped by 5 bases and J by 4 bases, with 12 bases between them. The CDR3 nucleotides are TGTGCCAGCAGTACCGGACTGAAGTACGAGCAGTACTTC. Protein sequence: CASSTGLKYEQYF.

This sequence joins TRBV6-5 and TRBJ1-1; TRBD1 matches 7 bases. Germline CDR1 MNHEY, CDR2 SVGAGI. The CDR3 sequence is 15 residues long. V lost 6 bases to trimming and J lost 0 bases; unmatched junction nucleotides: 7. As DNA, the CDR3 is TGTGCCAGCAGACGATCGGGACAGTTGAACACTGAAGCTTTCTTT. Translation gives CASRRSGQLNTEAFF.

The rearrangement uses TRBV6-2 or TRBV6-3 and TRBJ2-3, with D perhaps TRBD1 (6 bases). Trimming took 4 bases from V and 4 from J, leaving 15 bases between them. There are 15 residues in the CDR3. The V gene's germline CDR1 is MNHEY and CDR2 SVGEGT. The DNA of the CDR3 is TGTGCCAGCAGTTCCTATAACAGGGTTGCAGATACGCAGTATTTT. It specifies CASSSYNRVADTQYF.

This clone was seen a few times. The chain links TRBV2 to TRBJ2-7, with TRBD1 identical over 9 bases. V lost 1 base and J lost 2; bases outside the gene matches: 3. Germline-derived CDR1 and CDR2 are SNHLY and FYNNEI. This CDR3 comprises 15 residues. The CDR3 spells CASSEGGQGPYEQYF. The CDR3 nucleotides are TGTGCCAGCAGTGAAGGGGGACAGGGACCCTACGAGCAGTACTTC.

The rearrangement links TRBV4-1 to TRBJ2-1; 9 bases align to TRBD1. The V segment lost 3 bases and the J segment 6 bases; nucleotides outside the gene matches: 9. The CDR3 has 16 residues. Germline lookup yields CDR1 MGHRA and CDR2 YSYEKL. The CDR3 sequence: CASSQEWTGVVNEQFF. CDR3 coding DNA: TGCGCCAGCAGCCAGGAGTGGACAGGGGTTGTCAATGAGCAGTTCTTC.

This clone appeared a single time. The V call is TRBV18, the J call TRBJ2-1; TRBD1 agrees at 7 bases. V was clipped by 2 bases and J by 2 bases; unmatched bases: 9. Germline CDR1 KGHSH, CDR2 LQKENI. CDR3 length equals 17 residues. The chain's CDR3 is CASSPRINRGTYNEQFF. The CDR3 DNA follows: TGTGCCAGCTCACCAAGGATTAACAGGGGAACCTACAATGAGCAGTTCTTC.

This chain links TRBV6-5 with TRBJ2-2, with 8 bases fitting TRBD1. The CDR3 sequence is 15 residues long. Germline loops: CDR1 MNHEY, CDR2 SVGAGI. The J segment lost 4 bases and the V segment lost 2 bases, leaving 3 bases of the junction unmatched. The CDR3 DNA sequence: TGTGCCAGCAGTTACCAGGGACAGGCCACCGGGGAGCTGTTTTTT. As protein: CASSYQGQATGELFF.

The chain has TRBV9 and TRBJ1-2, with 7 nucleotides matching TRBD1. Trimming cost V 0 bases and J 5 bases; bases outside gene matches: 7. Germline V gene sequence: CDR1 SGDLS, CDR2 YYNGEE. This CDR3 is 15 amino acids long. The CDR3 spells CASSVVSGQPYGYTF. CDR3 DNA sequence: TGTGCCAGCAGCGTAGTTTCGGGACAGCCATATGGCTACACCTTC.

This clone was found a few times. The chain combines TRBV14 with TRBJ2-7; perhaps TRBD2 as D (6 bases). Looked up from germline, CDR1 is SGHDN and CDR2 is FVKESK. V lost 2 bases and J 5 bases, leaving 13 bases between the germline ends. The CDR3 contains 14 residues. CDR3 loop: CASSQNQGGNEQYF. In DNA form, the CDR3 reads TGTGCCAGCAGCCAAAACCAGGGAGGCAACGAGCAGTACTTC. Drawing the rest from reference TRBV14 and TRBJ2-7, the complete variable domain is EAGVTQFPSHSVIEKGQTVTLRCDPISGHDNLYWYRRVMGKEIKFLLHFVKESKQDESGMPNNRFLAERTGGTYSTLKVQPAELEDSGVYFCASSQNQGGNEQYFGPGTRLTVT.